The 11 T cell receptor beta chains presented below share a single source sample, sequenced in a study of CD8+ T cells in alopecia areata. RNA, once extracted, was reverse transcribed into cDNA for use as the sequencing template. Assay used: immunoSEQ multiplex PCR; TCRdb lists only in-frame clones, some missing. The repertoire holds about 140,000 clones, with approximately 65% as singletons. Sequencing input: CD8+ T cells sorted from blood. These receptors originate from a human donor in good health.

V is TRBV29-1 and J is TRBJ2-5, with 9 bases lining up with TRBD2. With the DNA end fitting TRBJ2-7 better, the J assignment may be wrong. This CDR3 has 16 residues. The germline V gene has CDR1 SQVTM and CDR2 ANQGSEA. CDR3 in DNA: TGCAGCGTTGAGCATAGCGGGAGCCGAGGGGGCTACGAGCAGTACTTC. Protein: CSVEHSGSRGGYEQYF.

This clone was seen only once. V gene TRBV13 combines with J gene TRBJ2-3, with D possibly called TRBD1 or TRBD2 (7 bases each). The CDR3 sequence is 16 residues long. Looked up from germline, CDR1 is PRHDT and CDR2 is FYEKMQ (reference sequence). V was clipped by 3 bases and J by 5 bases, with 18 bases between them. The CDR3 protein is CASSFRGRDTGDTQYF. In nucleotides, the CDR3 is TGTGCCAGCAGCTTCAGGGGGAGGGATACAGGAGATACGCAGTATTTT.

V gene TRBV27 combines with J gene TRBJ1-1; D may be TRBD1 (6 bases). Trimming removed 5 bases at V and 1 base at J, with 17 bases between. This CDR3 contains 16 residues. Germline V gives CDR1 MNHEY, CDR2 SMNVEV (reference sequence). Here the CDR3 reads CASSPYFGDTNTEAFF. In nucleotides, the CDR3 is TGTGCCAGCAGTCCATACTTTGGGGACACGAACACTGAAGCTTTCTTT.

The chain has TRBV20-1 and TRBJ2-1; unclear D gene. The V end was cut by 7 bases, the J end by 7 bases, with 11 bases between. The CDR3 length is 11 residues. The germline V gene has CDR1 DFQATT and CDR2 SNEGSKA (reference sequence). Here the CDR3 DNA reads TGCAGTGTTAAAGTTAGGAATGAGCAGTTCTTC. Translated: CSVKVRNEQFF.

This chain uses TRBV28 with TRBJ2-2; D perhaps matches TRBD1 (6 bases). Trimming stripped 5 bases from V and 5 bases from J, with 33 bases between. Germline V gene lookup returns CDR1 MDHEN and CDR2 SYDVKM. The CDR3 is made up of 21 amino acids. The CDR3 DNA sequence: TGTGCCAGCAGTACCCAGGCTAGGGACACGCCCTTGGGGCGTACGACCGGGGAGCTGTTTTTT. As protein: CASSTQARDTPLGRTTGELFF.

The genes are TRBV7-9 and TRBJ2-3; maybe TRBD1 (6 bases). Germline V gene sequence: CDR1 SEHNR, CDR2 FQNEAQ (reference sequence). Trimming cost V 3 bases and J 6 bases, with 13 bases left between them. The CDR3 has 14 residues. The CDR3 DNA is TGTGCCAGCAGCTTTTCAGGGGATCGGGATACGCAGTATTTT. Translated: CASSFSGDRDTQYF.

This chain links TRBV30 with TRBJ2-5; D uncertain. V was trimmed by 3 bases and J by 5 bases, leaving 10 bases between them. This CDR3 contains 12 residues. Germline loops: CDR1 GTSNPN, CDR2 SVGIG (reference sequence). This CDR3 reads CAWRSTWETQYF. Here the CDR3 DNA reads TGTGCCTGGAGATCTACGTGGGAGACCCAGTACTTC. The variable domain in full, completed from reference TRBV30 and TRBJ2-5, reads SQTIHQWPATLVQPVGSPLSLECTVEGTSNPNLYWYRQAAGRGLQLLFYSVGIGQISSEVPQNLSASRPQDRQFILSSKKLLLSDSGFYLCAWRSTWETQYFGPGTRLLVL.

The V call is TRBV27, the J call TRBJ2-2; D call uncertain. Germline CDR1 is MNHEY and CDR2 is SMNVEV (reference sequence). V lost 3 bases, J lost 2 bases, and 1 base lay in between. There are 12 residues in the CDR3. The CDR3 spells CASSFNTGELFF. CDR3 in DNA: TGTGCCAGCAGTTTTAACACCGGGGAGCTGTTTTTT.

This rearrangement joins TRBV7-9 to TRBJ2-1; TRBD2 matches 7 bases. The CDR3 consists of 15 residues. CDR1 is SEHNR and CDR2 is FQNEAQ in the germline V gene (reference sequence). The J segment lost 6 bases and the V segment lost 1 base, leaving 6 bases of the junction unmatched. Here the CDR3 reads CASSLGLAVPNEQFF. DNA for the CDR3: TGTGCCAGCAGCTTAGGGCTAGCGGTACCCAATGAGCAGTTCTTC.

The J gene is TRBJ1-2, the V gene TRBV28; tentatively, D is TRBD1 (6 bases). In germline, CDR1 is MDHEN, CDR2 SYDVKM. The V end lost 5 bases, the J end lost 8 bases, and 15 bases lay between the germline ends. CDR3 length equals 13 residues. The CDR3 nucleotides read TGTGCCAGCAGTCCGCCGGACAGTAGCGGCTACACCTTC. Translated: CASSPPDSSGYTF.

This clone was recorded at least ten times. The chain has TRBV5-5 and TRBJ2-7; no reliable D call. Germline V gene sequence: CDR1 SGHKS, CDR2 YYEKEE (reference sequence). V was shortened by 2 bases and J by 2 bases, with 8 bases between the two germline ends. There are 13 residues in the CDR3. The CDR3 DNA sequence: TGTGCCAGCAGCTTTGTAGGACCCTACGAGCAGTACTTC. This encodes CASSFVGPYEQYF.